The TCR beta chain described here comes from a study of blood T cell repertoires in COVID-19. Across the whole study: Specimens from acute and convalescent COVID-19 originated in the United States, Italy and Spain.

This CDR3 is built from 13 residues. The germline V gene has CDR1 ENHRY and CDR2 SYGVKD. Between the trimmed V and J ends, which lost 8 bases and 5 bases, there was a span of 15 bases. As processed by the authors: Using reference gene primer amplification, nucleated cell counts were estimated. Assay: immunoSEQ multiplex PCR; the TCRdb copy retains only in-frame clones and omits some. Clonal size and the V and J genes are those of that table, whereas D and trimming came from the DNA. The table has tens of thousands of clones, roughly 90% seen once; the top ten hold more than 14%. This TCR was recovered from a male donor with acute or convalescent COVID-19. The source material was peripheral blood. The gene calls are TRBV10-3 and TRBJ2-5; D is ambiguous. The CDR3 here is CAISPSNKETQYF. The CDR3 DNA is TGTGCCATCTCCCCTAGTAATAAGGAGACCCAGTACTTC.